This T cell receptor beta chain is from a study of patients and donors after allogeneic stem cell transplantation (TCRdb year 2020). CDR1 LNHDA and CDR2 SQIVND were looked up in the germline V gene (reference sequence). The CDR3 numbers 16 residues from cysteine through phenylalanine. This entry keeps only the CDR3 DNA: 48 bases, framed from base 1. The junction shows trimming of 10 bases on V and 3 bases on J, plus 24 bases between the germline ends. The library was generated by RT-PCR. Sequencing relied on a NextSeq 550. TCRdb itself trimmed the public reads at Q25 with fastp, ran MiXCR and retained productive beta chains. When rows share a CDR3 protein, they turn into one entry using the most common DNA and genes. The table for this sample lists about 200,000 distinct CDR3 sequences; over 30% of them were counted only once. 11% of the sample goes to the ten largest clones. Of note for this clonotype: The antigen it recognizes is unknown. No much larger clone is present one base from it, and per-base qualities are unavailable.

The sequence derives from a human donor who was either an allogeneic HSCT recipient or a stem cell or donor lymphocyte infusion donor (not recorded which). It is not recorded whose cells these are; they may come from a transplant donor. Sequenced input: blood, either unsorted or a sorted T cell fraction (not recorded which). The rearranged segments are TRBV19 and TRBJ1-2; the best D guess is TRBD1, with 5 bases matching. Read as DNA, the sequence is TGTGCCACCGGAGGGGACGGATCCAATCGGTACTATGGCTACACCTTC. This yields the protein CATGGDGSNRYYGYTF.